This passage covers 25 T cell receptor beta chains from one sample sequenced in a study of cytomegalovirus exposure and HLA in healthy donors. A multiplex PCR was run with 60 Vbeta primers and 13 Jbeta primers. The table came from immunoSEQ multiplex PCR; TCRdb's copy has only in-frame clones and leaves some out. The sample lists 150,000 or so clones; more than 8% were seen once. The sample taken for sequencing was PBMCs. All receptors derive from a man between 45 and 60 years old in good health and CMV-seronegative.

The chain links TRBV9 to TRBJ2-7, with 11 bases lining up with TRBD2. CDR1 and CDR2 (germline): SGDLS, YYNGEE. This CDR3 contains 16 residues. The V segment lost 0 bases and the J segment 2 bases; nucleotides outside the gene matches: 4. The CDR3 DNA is TGTGCCAGCAGCGTAGGGCTAGCGGGAGGCCCCTACGAGCAGTACTTC. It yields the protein CASSVGLAGGPYEQYF.

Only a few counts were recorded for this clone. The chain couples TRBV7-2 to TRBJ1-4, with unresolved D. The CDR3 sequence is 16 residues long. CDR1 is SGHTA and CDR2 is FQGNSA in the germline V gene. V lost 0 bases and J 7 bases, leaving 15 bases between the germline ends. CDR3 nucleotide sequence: TGTGCCAGCAGCTTAGCTTTCGGGAGGTGGGGTGAAAAACTGTTTTTT. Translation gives CASSLAFGRWGEKLFF.

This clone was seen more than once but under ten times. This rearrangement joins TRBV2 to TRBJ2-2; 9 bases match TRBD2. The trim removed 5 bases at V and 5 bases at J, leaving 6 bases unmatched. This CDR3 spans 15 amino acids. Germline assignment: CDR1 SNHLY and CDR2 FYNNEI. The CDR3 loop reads CASSTKAGGTGELFF. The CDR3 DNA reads TGTGCCAGCAGTACCAAGGCGGGAGGGACCGGGGAGCTGTTTTTT.

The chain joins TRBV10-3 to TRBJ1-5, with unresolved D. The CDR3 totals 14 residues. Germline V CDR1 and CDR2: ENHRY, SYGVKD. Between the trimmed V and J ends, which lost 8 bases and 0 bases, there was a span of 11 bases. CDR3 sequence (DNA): TGTGCCATCGCGGAGTATCCTAGCAATCAGCCCCAGCATTTT. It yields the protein CAIAEYPSNQPQHF.

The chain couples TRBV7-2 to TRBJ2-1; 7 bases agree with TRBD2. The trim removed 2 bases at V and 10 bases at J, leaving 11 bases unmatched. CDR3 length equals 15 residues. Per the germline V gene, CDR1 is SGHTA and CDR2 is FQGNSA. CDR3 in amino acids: CASSLNSLAHGEQFF. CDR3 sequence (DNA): TGTGCCAGCAGCTTAAACTCACTAGCGCATGGCGAGCAGTTCTTC.

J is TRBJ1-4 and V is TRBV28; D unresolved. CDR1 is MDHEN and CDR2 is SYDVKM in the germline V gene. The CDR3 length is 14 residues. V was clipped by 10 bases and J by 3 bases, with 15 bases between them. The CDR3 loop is CATGPGISNEKLFF. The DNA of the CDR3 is TGTGCCACCGGCCCGGGGATCTCTAATGAAAAACTGTTTTTT. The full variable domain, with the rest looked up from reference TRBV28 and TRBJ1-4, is DVKVTQSSRYLVKRTGEKVFLECVQDMDHENMFWYRQDPGLGLRLIYFSYDVKMKEKGDIPEGYSVSREKKERFSLILESASTNQTSMYLCATGPGISNEKLFFGSGTQLSVL.

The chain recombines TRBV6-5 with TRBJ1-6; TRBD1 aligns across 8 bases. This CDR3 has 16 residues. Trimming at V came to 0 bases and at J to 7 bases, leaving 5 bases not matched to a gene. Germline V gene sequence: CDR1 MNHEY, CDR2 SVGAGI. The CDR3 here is CASSYSTGVRNSPLHF. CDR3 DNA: TGTGCCAGCAGTTACTCGACAGGGGTTAGAAATTCACCCCTCCACTTT.

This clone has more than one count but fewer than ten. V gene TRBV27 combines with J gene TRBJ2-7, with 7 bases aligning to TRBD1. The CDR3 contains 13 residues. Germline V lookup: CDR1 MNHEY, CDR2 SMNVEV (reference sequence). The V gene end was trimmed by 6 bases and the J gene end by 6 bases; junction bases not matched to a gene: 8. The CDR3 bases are TGTGCCAGCAGAAAGGGGGCGCATGTCGAGCAGTACTTC. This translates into CASRKGAHVEQYF.

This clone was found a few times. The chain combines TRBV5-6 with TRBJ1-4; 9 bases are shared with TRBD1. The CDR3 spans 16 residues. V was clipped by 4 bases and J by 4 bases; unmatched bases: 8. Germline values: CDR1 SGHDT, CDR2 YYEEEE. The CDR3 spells CASSKTGGLFNEKLFF. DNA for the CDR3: TGTGCCAGCAGCAAGACAGGGGGATTATTTAATGAAAAACTGTTTTTT.

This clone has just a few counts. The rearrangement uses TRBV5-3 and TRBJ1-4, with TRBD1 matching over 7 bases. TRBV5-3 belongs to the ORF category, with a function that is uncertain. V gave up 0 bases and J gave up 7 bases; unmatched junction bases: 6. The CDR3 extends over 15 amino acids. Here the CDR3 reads CARSLVRGKFEKLFF. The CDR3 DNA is TGTGCCAGAAGCTTGGTCAGGGGGAAGTTTGAAAAACTGTTTTTT.

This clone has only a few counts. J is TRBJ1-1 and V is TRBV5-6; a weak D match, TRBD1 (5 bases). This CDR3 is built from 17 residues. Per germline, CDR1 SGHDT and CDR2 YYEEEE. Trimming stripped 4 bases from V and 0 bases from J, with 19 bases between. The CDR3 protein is CASSPQPVAGMNTEAFF. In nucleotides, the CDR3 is TGTGCCAGCAGCCCCCAACCGGTAGCAGGGATGAACACTGAAGCTTTCTTT.

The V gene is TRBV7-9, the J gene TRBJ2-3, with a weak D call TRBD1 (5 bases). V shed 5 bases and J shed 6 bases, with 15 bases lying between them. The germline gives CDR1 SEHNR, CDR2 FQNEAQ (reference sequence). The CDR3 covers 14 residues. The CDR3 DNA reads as TGTGCCAGCAGCCTTTACCCAGGGTATGATACGCAGTATTTT. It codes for CASSLYPGYDTQYF.

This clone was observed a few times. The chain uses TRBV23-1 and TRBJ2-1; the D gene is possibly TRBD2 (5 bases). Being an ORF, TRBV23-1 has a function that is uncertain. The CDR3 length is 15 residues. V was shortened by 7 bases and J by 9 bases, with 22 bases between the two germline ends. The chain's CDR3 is CASINRRTPGGEQFF. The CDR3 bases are TGCGCCAGCATCAACCGCCGGACTCCCGGCGGTGAGCAGTTCTTC.

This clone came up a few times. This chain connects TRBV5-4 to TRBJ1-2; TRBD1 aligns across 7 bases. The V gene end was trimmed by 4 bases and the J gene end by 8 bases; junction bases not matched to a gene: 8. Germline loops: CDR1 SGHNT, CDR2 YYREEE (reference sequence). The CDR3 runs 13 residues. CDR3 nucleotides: TGTGCCAGCAGCGAGACAGGGTGGCGAGGCTACACCTTC. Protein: CASSETGWRGYTF.

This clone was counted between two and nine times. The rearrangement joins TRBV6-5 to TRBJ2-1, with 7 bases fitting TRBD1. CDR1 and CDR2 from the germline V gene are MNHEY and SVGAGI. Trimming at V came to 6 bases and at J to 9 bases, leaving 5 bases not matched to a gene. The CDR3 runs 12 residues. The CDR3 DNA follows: TGTGCCAGCAGCCGACCAGGGGGTGAGCAGTTCTTC. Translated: CASSRPGGEQFF.

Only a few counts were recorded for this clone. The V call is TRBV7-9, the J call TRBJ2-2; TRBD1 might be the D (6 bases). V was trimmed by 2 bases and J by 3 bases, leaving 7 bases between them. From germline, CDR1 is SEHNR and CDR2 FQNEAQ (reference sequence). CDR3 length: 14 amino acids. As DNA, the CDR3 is TGTGCCAGCAGCTTAAGACAGGACACCGGGGAGCTGTTTTTT. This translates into CASSLRQDTGELFF.

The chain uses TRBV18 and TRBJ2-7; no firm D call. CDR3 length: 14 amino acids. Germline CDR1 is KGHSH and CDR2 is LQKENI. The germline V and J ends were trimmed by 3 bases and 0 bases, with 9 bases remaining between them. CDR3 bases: TGTGCCAGCTCACCCCACGACAACTCCTACGAGCAGTACTTC. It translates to CASSPHDNSYEQYF.

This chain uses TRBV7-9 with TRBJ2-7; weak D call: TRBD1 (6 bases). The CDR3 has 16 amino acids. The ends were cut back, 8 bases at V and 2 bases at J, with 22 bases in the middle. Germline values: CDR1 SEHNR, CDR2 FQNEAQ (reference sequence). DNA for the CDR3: TGTGCCAGCCGACTTCTGTCAGGGGCCCCAACCTACGAGCAGTACTTC. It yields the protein CASRLLSGAPTYEQYF.

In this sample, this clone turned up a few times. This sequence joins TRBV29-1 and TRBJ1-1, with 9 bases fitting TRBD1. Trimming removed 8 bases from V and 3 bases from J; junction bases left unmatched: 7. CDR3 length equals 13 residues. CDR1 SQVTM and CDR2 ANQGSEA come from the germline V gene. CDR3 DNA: TGCAGCATGAGGACAGGGGCGGACACTGAAGCTTTCTTT. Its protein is CSMRTGADTEAFF.

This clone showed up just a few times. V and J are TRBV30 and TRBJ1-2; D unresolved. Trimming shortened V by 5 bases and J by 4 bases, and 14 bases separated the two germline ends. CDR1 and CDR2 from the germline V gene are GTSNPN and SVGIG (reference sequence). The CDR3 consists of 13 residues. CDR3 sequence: CAWSGVFGYGYTF. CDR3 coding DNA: TGTGCCTGGTCCGGGGTCTTCGGCTATGGCTACACCTTC.

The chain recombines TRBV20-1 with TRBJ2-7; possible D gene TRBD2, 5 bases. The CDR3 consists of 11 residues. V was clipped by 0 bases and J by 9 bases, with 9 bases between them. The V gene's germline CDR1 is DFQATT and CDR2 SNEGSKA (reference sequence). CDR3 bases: TGCAGTGCTAGAGACGGGGTTGGGCAGTACTTC. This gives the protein CSARDGVGQYF.

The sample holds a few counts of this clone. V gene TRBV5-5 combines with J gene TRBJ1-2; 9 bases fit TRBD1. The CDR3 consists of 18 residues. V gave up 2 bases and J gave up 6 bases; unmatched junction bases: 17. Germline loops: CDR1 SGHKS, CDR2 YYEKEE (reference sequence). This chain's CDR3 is CASSFPGDRASFIDGYTF. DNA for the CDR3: TGTGCCAGCAGCTTCCCGGGGGACAGGGCCTCCTTTATTGATGGCTACACCTTC.

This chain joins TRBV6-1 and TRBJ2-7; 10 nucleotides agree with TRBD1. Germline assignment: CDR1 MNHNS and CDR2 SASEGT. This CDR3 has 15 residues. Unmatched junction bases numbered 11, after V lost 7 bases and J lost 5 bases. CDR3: CASTLGGTGVDEQYF. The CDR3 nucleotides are TGTGCCAGCACCCTTGGTGGGACAGGGGTCGACGAGCAGTACTTC.

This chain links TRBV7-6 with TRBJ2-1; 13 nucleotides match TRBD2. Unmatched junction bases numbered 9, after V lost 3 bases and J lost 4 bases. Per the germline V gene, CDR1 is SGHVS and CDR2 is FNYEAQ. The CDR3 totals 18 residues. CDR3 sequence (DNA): TGTGCCAGCAGCTTTGGACTAGCGGGAGTTGTGGATTACAATGAGCAGTTCTTC. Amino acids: CASSFGLAGVVDYNEQFF.

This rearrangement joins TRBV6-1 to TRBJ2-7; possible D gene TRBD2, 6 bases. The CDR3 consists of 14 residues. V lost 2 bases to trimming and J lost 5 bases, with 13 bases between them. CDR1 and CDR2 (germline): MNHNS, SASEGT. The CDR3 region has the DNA TGTGCCAGCAGTGAACCGGCGGGCGGGAACGAGCAGTACTTC. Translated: CASSEPAGGNEQYF.